The 11 T cell receptor beta chains below come from one sample, sequenced in a study of read filtering for tumor transcriptome and immune sequencing. The library was built from about 400 ng RNA with molecular barcoded adaptors for alpha/delta and beta/gamma chains. TCRdb redid the calling of the reads with MiXCR, one entry per CDR3 protein. The sample has more than 55,000 distinct CDR3 sequences; more than 20% are singletons. Sequencing input: a population of CD138-negative cells sorted from bone marrow. All receptors derive from a donor at least 40 years old with multiple myeloma.

At least ten counts were recorded for this clonotype. The CDR3 DNA reads as TGTGCCAGCTCATTTTTCAGCGACACAGATACGCAGTATTTT. Protein product: CASSFFSDTDTQYF. This rearrangement joins TRBV18 to TRBJ2-3; D is unclear. The CDR3 runs 14 residues. V shed 5 bases and J shed 2 bases, with 11 bases lying between them. CDR1 is KGHSH and CDR2 is LQKENI in the germline V gene.

This clonotype was counted many times. The CDR3 loop is CASSYFPGLTTNTEAFF. CDR3 bases: TGTGCCAGCAGTTACTTCCCGGGCCTGACCACGAACACTGAAGCTTTCTTT. This sequence joins TRBV6-2 or TRBV6-3 and TRBJ1-1; D not certain. The germline gives CDR1 MNHEY, CDR2 SVGEGT. The CDR3 runs to 17 residues. Trimming took 1 base from V and 1 from J, leaving 16 bases between them.

As concerns this clonotype: It is likely a read error: a sequence one base away is far more abundant. The chain is built from TRBV7-2 and TRBJ2-2; D is unclear. Trimming pared 4 bases from V and 3 bases from J, leaving 3 bases between. The CDR3 spans 12 residues. CDR1 and CDR2 from the germline V gene are SGHTA and FQGNSA. The CDR3 sequence: CASSSYTGELFF. CDR3 DNA: TGTGCCAGCAGCTCGTACACCGGGGAGCTGTTTTTT.

Of note for this clonotype: The junction departs from the called germline gene at one end, perhaps through a read error. The chain couples TRBV6-4 to TRBJ2-1; D possibly corresponds to TRBD2 (5 bases). The CDR3 extends over 13 amino acids. Germline V gene lookup returns CDR1 MRHNA and CDR2 SNTAGT. The CDR3 DNA reads TGTGCCAACAGTGAGGACGCTAGCAAAAAGCAGTTCTTC. Translation: CANSEDASKKQFF.

The chain combines TRBV28 with TRBJ1-2, with D unclear. The CDR3 has 12 residues. V lost 6 bases to trimming and J lost 1 base, with 6 bases between them. The germline gives CDR1 MDHEN, CDR2 SYDVKM. The CDR3 region has the DNA TGTGCCAGCAGGGACCTTAACTATGGCTACACCTTC. Its translation is CASRDLNYGYTF.

The V and J genes are TRBV6-5 and TRBJ2-4, with 9 bases identical to TRBD1. The CDR3 is made up of 15 amino acids. CDR1 and CDR2 (germline): MNHEY, SVGAGI. Trimming cost V 11 bases and J 0 bases; bases outside gene matches: 8. In DNA form, the CDR3 reads TGTGCCGTCCGGGACAGGGACCTAGCCAAAAACATTCAGTACTTC. As protein: CAVRDRDLAKNIQYF.

The chain couples TRBV6-5 to TRBJ2-1; D not certain. This CDR3 has 13 amino acids. Germline CDR1 and CDR2: MNHEY and SVGAGI. Between the trimmed V and J ends, which lost 0 bases and 9 bases, there was a span of 9 bases. The CDR3 region is CASSYSPTSEQFF. DNA for the CDR3: TGTGCCAGCAGTTACTCCCCAACCTCTGAGCAGTTCTTC.

The chain recombines TRBV5-1 with TRBJ1-5; 8 nucleotides agree with TRBD1. J gave up 2 bases and V 2 bases, and 3 bases lay outside the gene matches. The germline V gene encodes CDR1 SGHRS and CDR2 YFSETQ. There are 15 residues in the CDR3. The DNA for the CDR3 is TGCGCCAGCAGCTTACAGGGGGGGGGCAATCAGCCCCAGCATTTT. Amino acids: CASSLQGGGNQPQHF.

A word on this clonotype: Just one base apart from a much larger clone, this may be a read error. The chain links TRBV29-1 to TRBJ2-1; 8 bases match TRBD2. Germline V gene data show CDR1 as SQVTM and CDR2 as ANQGSEA. This CDR3 contains 16 residues. CDR3 nucleotide sequence: TGCAGCGTTGAAGGACTAGCGAAAGAATCCTACAATGAGAAGTTCTTC. Amino acid sequence: CSVEGLAKESYNEKFF.

There are many counts of this clonotype. The V call is TRBV6-2 or TRBV6-3, the J call TRBJ2-2; 9 nucleotides agree with TRBD2. V shed 6 bases, J shed 5 bases, and the junction held 13 bases outside the gene matches. Germline V gene sequence: CDR1 MNHEY, CDR2 SVGEGT. This CDR3 spans 17 amino acids. This CDR3 reads CASREARAGGRTGELFF. The CDR3 bases are TGTGCCAGCAGGGAGGCTAGAGCGGGGGGTCGGACCGGGGAGCTGTTTTTT.

This clonotype has ten or more counts. The CDR3 reads CASSFVRGSYNSPLHF. CDR3 bases: TGTGCCAGCAGTTTCGTCCGGGGCTCCTATAATTCACCCCTCCACTTT. The chain combines TRBV12-3 or TRBV12-4 with TRBJ1-6; D gene uncertain. The CDR3 spans 16 residues. V lost 3 bases, J lost 0 bases, and 9 bases lay in between.